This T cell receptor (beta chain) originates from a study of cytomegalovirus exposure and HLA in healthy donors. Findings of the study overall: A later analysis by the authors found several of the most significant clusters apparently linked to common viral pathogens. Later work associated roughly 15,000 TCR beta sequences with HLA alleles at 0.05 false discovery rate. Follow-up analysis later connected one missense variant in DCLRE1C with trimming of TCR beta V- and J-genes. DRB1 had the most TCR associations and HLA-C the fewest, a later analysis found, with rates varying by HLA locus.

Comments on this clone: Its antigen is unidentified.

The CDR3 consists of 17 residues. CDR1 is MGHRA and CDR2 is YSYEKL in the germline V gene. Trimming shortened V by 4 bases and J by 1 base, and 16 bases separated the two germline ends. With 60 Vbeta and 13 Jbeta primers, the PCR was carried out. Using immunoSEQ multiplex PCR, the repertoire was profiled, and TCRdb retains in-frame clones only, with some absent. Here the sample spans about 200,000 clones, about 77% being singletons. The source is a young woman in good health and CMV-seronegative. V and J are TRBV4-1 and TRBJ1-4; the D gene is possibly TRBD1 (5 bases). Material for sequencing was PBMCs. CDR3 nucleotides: TGCGCCAGCAGCCCAGATGGCCAAGGGGAAACTAATGAAAAACTGTTTTTT. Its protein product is CASSPDGQGETNEKLFF.